Each of the 19 T cell receptor beta chains below was sequenced from the same sample in a study of identical twins (dated by TCRdb to the mid-2010s). Receptor libraries were prepared by 5' RACE. Sequenced on an Illumina HiSeq 2000. In TCRdb, the public reads were trimmed at Q25 with fastp and aligned with MiXCR, with productive beta chains retained. Rows matching on CDR3 protein sequence are summarized as one entry with the most common DNA and genes. For this sample there are a few hundred thousand distinct CDR3 sequences; 9.6% appear just once. More than 2.5% of the sample is taken by the ten largest. These same data were also listed under a study on yellow fever vaccine responses in identical twins.

The sequencing sample was made of PBMCs. The receptors shown here come from a woman aged 18 to 35 in good health.

This clonotype was observed a handful of times. The genes are TRBV7-2 and TRBJ2-7; D is perhaps TRBD1 or TRBD2 (6 bases each). Germline values: CDR1 SGHTA, CDR2 FQGNSA. This CDR3 comprises 16 residues. V lost 4 bases and J lost 3, with 19 bases in between. DNA of the CDR3: TGTGCCAGCAGCTCTGAGGGGGGACCCCGGGGCTACGAGCAGTACTTC. Its translation is CASSSEGGPRGYEQYF. Complete variable domain (other parts from reference TRBV7-2 and TRBJ2-7): GAGVSQSPSNKVTEKGKDVELRCDPISGHTALYWYRQSLGQGLEFLIYFQGNSAPDKSGLPSDRFSAERTGGSVSTLTIQRTQQEDSAVYLCASSSEGGPRGYEQYFGPGTRLTVT.

This rearrangement joins TRBV20-1 to TRBJ2-1; 9 bases match TRBD2. With 7 bases clipped from V and 3 bases from J, the junction kept 7 bases outside the gene matches. The CDR3 extends over 14 amino acids. The V gene's germline CDR1 is DFQATT and CDR2 SNEGSKA (reference sequence). This CDR3 is CSVYLAGVYNEQFF. CDR3 sequence (DNA): TGCAGTGTATATTTAGCGGGGGTCTACAATGAGCAGTTCTTC.

This clonotype was counted many times. This chain connects TRBV12-3 or TRBV12-4 to TRBJ2-1; TRBD2 agrees at 13 bases. With 8 bases clipped from V and 9 bases from J, the junction kept 7 bases outside the gene matches. CDR3 length: 14 amino acids. CDR3 in amino acids: CASRRTSGSPEQFF. The DNA of the CDR3 is TGTGCCAGCCGAAGGACTAGCGGGAGTCCTGAGCAGTTCTTC.

This clonotype was seen a handful of times. V usage is TRBV7-9 and J usage is TRBJ2-4, with 7 bases that match TRBD1. Germline lookup yields CDR1 SEHNR and CDR2 FQNEAQ (reference sequence). The CDR3 length is 15 residues. The V gene end was trimmed by 5 bases and the J gene end by 3 bases; junction bases not matched to a gene: 7. As DNA, the CDR3 is TGTGCCAGCAGCAAAGGGCAGGGGGACAAAAACATTCAGTACTTC. Translation: CASSKGQGDKNIQYF.

This clonotype was observed many times. The chain uses TRBV19 and TRBJ1-5; 7 nucleotides align to TRBD1. V trimming: 1 base; J trimming: 1 base; junction bases outside the gene matches: 4. The germline CDR1 and CDR2 sequences are LNHDA and SQIVND (reference sequence). The CDR3 covers 16 residues. This CDR3 is CASSIGTGRSNQPQHF. Written as DNA, the CDR3 is TGTGCCAGTAGTATAGGGACAGGCCGAAGCAATCAGCCCCAGCATTTT.

This chain links TRBV12-5 with TRBJ2-7; the D gene is possibly TRBD1 (6 bases). This CDR3 has 13 residues. The V and J ends lost 6 bases and 4 bases respectively, with 13 bases between them. Germline CDR1 reads LGHNT; CDR2 reads FRNRAP. CDR3 in DNA: TGTGCTAGTGGCAAACAGGGAAGGTACGAGCAGTACTTC. It translates to CASGKQGRYEQYF.

The rearrangement joins TRBV6-6 to TRBJ2-1; D could derive from TRBD1 or TRBD2 (5 bases each). The V end lost 6 bases, the J end lost 9 bases, and 15 bases lay between the germline ends. This CDR3 spans 13 amino acids. In germline, CDR1 is MNHNY, CDR2 SVGAGI (reference sequence). CDR3 coding DNA: TGTGCCAGCAGCCTTCGAGGGGCGGTTGAGCAGTTCTTC. This sequence encodes CASSLRGAVEQFF.

The table lists this clonotype with many counts. This chain joins TRBV28 and TRBJ2-1; the D gene is possibly TRBD1 (5 bases). The CDR3 runs 14 residues. Germline CDR1 reads MDHEN; CDR2 reads SYDVKM. Between the trimmed V and J ends, which lost 2 bases and 11 bases, there was a span of 16 bases. This CDR3 is CASSLHLTPGKQFF. In nucleotides, the CDR3 is TGTGCCAGCAGTTTACATCTAACGCCAGGGAAGCAGTTCTTC. The whole variable domain, remainder taken from reference TRBV28 and TRBJ2-1, is DVKVTQSSRYLVKRTGEKVFLECVQDMDHENMFWYRQDPGLGLRLIYFSYDVKMKEKGDIPEGYSVSREKKERFSLILESASTNQTSMYLCASSLHLTPGKQFFGPGTRLTVL.

At least ten counts were recorded for this clonotype. CDR3 sequence: CASSPGQGEVEQYF. CDR3 DNA: TGTGCCAGCAGTCCCGGACAGGGGGAAGTGGAGCAGTATTTT. The chain couples TRBV12-3 or TRBV12-4 to TRBJ2-3; 10 bases align to TRBD1. The CDR3 spans 14 residues. V lost 5 bases and J lost 11; bases outside the gene matches: 10.

The J gene is TRBJ2-1, the V gene TRBV7-2; 7 bases are shared with TRBD2. The V gene end was trimmed by 1 base and the J gene end by 14 bases; junction bases not matched to a gene: 8. From germline, CDR1 is SGHTA and CDR2 FQGNSA. This CDR3 region has 13 residues. CDR3 in amino acids: CASSLGLETSKFF. In DNA, the CDR3 is TGTGCCAGCAGCTTAGGTCTGGAGACTAGCAAGTTCTTC.

This clonotype has a handful of counts. The V and J genes are TRBV20-1 and TRBJ2-2; maybe TRBD1 (6 bases). The ends were cut back, 1 base at V and 6 bases at J, with 9 bases in the middle. This CDR3 comprises 13 residues. Germline V gives CDR1 DFQATT, CDR2 SNEGSKA (reference sequence). CDR3 residues: CSARVGGAGELFF. The CDR3 nucleotides read TGCAGTGCTAGAGTAGGGGGAGCCGGGGAGCTGTTTTTT.

This clonotype was picked up a small number of times. The chain employs TRBV20-1 and TRBJ2-7, with D perhaps TRBD1 (6 bases). Germline values: CDR1 DFQATT, CDR2 SNEGSKA (reference sequence). CDR3 length equals 14 residues. Deletions cut 6 bases from V and 2 bases from J, with 17 bases between. The CDR3 nucleotides read TGCAGTGCAAACAGGGACACCCCCCCCTACGAGCAGTACTTC. It encodes CSANRDTPPYEQYF.

The chain has TRBV4-2 and TRBJ2-1, with TRBD2 matching 7 bases. The CDR3 is made up of 18 amino acids. V shed 0 bases and J 8 bases; nucleotides not matched to a gene: 16. CDR1 is LGHNA, CDR2 YNFKEQ, per germline. The CDR3 nucleotides read TGTGCCAGCAGCCAAGACTTACCCACAACTAGCGCGGTCGATGAGCAGTTCTTC. It translates to CASSQDLPTTSAVDEQFF.

The genes are TRBV20-1 and TRBJ2-1, with TRBD2 matching 8 bases. This CDR3 spans 14 amino acids. The V segment lost 6 bases and the J segment 10 bases; nucleotides outside the gene matches: 14. CDR1 is DFQATT, CDR2 SNEGSKA, per germline (reference sequence). For the CDR3, the DNA is TGCAGTGCCAACGGGGGACTAGTGACGGGGGAGCAGTTCTTC. Its translation is CSANGGLVTGEQFF.

This clonotype appeared many times. The V gene is TRBV6-1, the J gene TRBJ2-3; 12 bases map to TRBD2. With V trimmed by 5 bases and J by 5 bases, 5 bases remained unmatched. The CDR3 totals 15 residues. Germline V gene sequence: CDR1 MNHNS, CDR2 SASEGT. CDR3 in amino acids: CASSQRLAGEDTQYF. The CDR3 nucleotides read TGTGCCAGCAGTCAAAGACTAGCGGGAGAAGATACGCAGTATTTT.

In its sample, this clonotype was seen a few times. The chain joins TRBV6-1 to TRBJ2-5; D might be TRBD1 (6 bases). The CDR3 extends over 16 amino acids. Germline V gene lookup returns CDR1 MNHNS and CDR2 SASEGT. V lost 7 bases to trimming and J lost 2 bases, with 20 bases between them. The CDR3 loop is CASTPLPGQSQETQYF. The CDR3 bases are TGTGCCAGCACCCCCCTTCCAGGACAGAGTCAAGAGACCCAGTACTTC.

This clonotype has more than one count but fewer than ten. The chain combines TRBV7-9 with TRBJ1-4; possible D gene TRBD1, 5 bases. This CDR3 is 16 amino acids long. Germline V lookup: CDR1 SEHNR, CDR2 FQNEAQ (reference sequence). V lost 2 bases, J lost 3 bases, and 13 bases lay in between. CDR3 sequence (DNA): TGTGCCAGCAGCTTACCGGTAGTAGGGGCTAATGAAAAACTGTTTTTT. Translating gives CASSLPVVGANEKLFF.

The chain links TRBV28 to TRBJ1-1, with TRBD1 matching over 9 bases. CDR3 size: 15 residues. The germline CDR1 and CDR2 sequences are MDHEN and SYDVKM. The ends lost 6 bases at V and 2 bases at J; junction bases unmatched: 7. The CDR3 is CASRRDRARNTEAFF. The CDR3 DNA reads as TGTGCCAGCAGGAGGGACAGGGCGCGAAACACTGAAGCTTTCTTT.

This clonotype was found many times. This rearrangement joins TRBV6-2 or TRBV6-3 to TRBJ1-6, with 8 positions matching TRBD1. Germline values: CDR1 MNHEY, CDR2 SVGEGT. V gave up 8 bases and J gave up 7 bases; unmatched junction bases: 7. The CDR3 spans 14 residues. CDR3 amino acids: CASDRGQGNSPLHF. For the CDR3, the DNA is TGTGCCAGCGACAGGGGTCAAGGAAATTCACCCCTCCACTTT.